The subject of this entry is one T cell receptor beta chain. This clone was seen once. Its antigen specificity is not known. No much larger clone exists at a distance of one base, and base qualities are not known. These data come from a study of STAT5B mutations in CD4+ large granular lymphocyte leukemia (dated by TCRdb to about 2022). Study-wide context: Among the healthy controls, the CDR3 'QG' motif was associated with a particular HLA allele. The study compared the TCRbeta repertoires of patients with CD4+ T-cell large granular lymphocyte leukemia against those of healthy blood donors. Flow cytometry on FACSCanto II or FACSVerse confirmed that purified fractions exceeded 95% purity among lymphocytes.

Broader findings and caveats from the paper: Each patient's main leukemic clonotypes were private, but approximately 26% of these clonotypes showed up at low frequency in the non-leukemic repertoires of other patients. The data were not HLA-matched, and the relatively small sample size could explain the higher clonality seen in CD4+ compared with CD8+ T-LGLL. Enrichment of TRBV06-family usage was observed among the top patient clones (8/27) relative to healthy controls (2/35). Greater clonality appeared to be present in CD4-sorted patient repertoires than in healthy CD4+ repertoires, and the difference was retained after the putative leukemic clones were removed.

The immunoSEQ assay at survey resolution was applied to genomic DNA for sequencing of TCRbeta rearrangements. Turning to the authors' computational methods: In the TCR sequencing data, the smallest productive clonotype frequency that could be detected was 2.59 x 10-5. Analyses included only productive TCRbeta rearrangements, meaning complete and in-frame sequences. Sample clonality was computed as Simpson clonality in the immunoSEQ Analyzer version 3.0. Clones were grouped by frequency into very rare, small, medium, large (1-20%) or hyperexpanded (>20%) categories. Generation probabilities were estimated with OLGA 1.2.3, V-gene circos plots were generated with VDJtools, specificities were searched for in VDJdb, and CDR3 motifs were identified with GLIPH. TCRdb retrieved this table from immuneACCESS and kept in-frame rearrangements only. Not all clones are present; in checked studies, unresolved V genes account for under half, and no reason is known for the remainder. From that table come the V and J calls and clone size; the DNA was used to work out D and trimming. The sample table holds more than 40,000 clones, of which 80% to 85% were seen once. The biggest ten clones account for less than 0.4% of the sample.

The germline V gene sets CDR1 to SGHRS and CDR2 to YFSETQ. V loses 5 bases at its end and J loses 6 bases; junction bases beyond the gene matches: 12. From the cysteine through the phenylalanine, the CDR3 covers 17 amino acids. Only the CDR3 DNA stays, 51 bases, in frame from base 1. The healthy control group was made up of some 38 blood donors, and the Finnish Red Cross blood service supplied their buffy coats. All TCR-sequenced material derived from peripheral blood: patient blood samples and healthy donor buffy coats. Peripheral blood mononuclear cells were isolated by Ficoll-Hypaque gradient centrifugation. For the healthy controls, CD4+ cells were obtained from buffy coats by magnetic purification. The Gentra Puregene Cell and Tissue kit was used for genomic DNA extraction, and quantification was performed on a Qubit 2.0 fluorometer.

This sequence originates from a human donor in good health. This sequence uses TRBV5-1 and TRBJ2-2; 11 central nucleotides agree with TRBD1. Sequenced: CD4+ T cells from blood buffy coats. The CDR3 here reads CASRAPGTGGFAGELFF. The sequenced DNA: TGCGCCAGCAGAGCCCCTGGGACAGGGGGATTTGCCGGGGAGCTGTTTTTT.